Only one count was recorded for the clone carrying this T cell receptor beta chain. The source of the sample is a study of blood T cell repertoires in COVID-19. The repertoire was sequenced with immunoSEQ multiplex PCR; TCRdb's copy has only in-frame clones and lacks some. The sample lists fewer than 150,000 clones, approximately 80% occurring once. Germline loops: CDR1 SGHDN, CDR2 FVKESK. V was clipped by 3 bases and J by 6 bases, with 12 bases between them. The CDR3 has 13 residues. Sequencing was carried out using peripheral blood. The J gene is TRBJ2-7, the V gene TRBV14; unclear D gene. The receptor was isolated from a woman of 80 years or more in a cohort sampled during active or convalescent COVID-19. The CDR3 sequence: CASSHDTLGEQYF. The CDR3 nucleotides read TGTGCCAGCAGCCACGACACCCTTGGCGAGCAGTACTTC. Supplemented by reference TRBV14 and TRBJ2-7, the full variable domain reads EAGVTQFPSHSVIEKGQTVTLRCDPISGHDNLYWYRRVMGKEIKFLLHFVKESKQDESGMPNNRFLAERTGGTYSTLKVQPAELEDSGVYFCASSHDTLGEQYFGPGTRLTVT.